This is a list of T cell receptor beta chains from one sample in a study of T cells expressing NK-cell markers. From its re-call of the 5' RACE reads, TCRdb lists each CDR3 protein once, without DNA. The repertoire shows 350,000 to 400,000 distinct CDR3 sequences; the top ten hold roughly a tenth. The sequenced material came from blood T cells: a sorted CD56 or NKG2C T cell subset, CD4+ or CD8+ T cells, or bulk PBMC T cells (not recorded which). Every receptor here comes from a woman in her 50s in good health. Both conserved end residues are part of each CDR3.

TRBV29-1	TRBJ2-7	CSVEVAGMFPTYEQYF
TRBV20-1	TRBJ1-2	CSAKGQGSTNYGYTF
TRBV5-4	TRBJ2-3	CASSWRETDTQYF
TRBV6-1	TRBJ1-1	CASSDPPGGRNEAFF
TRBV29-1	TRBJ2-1	CSGFGGRGANEQFF
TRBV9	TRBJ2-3	CASGGTVLTDTQYF
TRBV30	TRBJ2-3	CAWSVGLTDTQYF
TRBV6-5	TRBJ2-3	CASSYSIYALATDTQYF
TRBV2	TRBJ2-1	CANTDPGSSYNEQFF
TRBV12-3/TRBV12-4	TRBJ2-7	CASRRQGNYEQYF
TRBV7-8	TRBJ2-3	CASSLEFSFTDTQYF
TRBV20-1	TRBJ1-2	CSARAVAEDGYTF
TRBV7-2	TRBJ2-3	CASSLLAGFFDTQYF
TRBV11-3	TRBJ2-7	CASSPRGEQYF
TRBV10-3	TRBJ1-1	CAFSDGTEAFF
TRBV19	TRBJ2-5	CASSPSGLAGRWGEETQYF
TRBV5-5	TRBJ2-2	CASGLAGELFF
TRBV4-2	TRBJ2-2	CASSQEGPRELFF
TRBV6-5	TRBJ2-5	CASSQQGWETQYF
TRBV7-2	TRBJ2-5	CASSSTSGREKTQYF
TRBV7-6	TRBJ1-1	CASSFPGQGGEAFF
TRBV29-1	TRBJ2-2	CSVESGLTGELFF
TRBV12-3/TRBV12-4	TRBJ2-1	CASSFGSLRQFF
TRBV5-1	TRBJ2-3	CASSLSGQTDTQYF
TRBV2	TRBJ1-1	CASGPQGNTEAFF
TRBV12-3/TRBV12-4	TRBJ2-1	CASSPGLAGVYEQFF
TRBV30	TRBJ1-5	CAWSTPGQGDLSNQPQHF
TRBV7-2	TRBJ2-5	CASSPWTSGRARETQYF
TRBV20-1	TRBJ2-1	CSAILAGGQFF
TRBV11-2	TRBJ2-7	CATSGTGDEQYF
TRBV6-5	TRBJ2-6	CASSYSGQPVPGANVLTF
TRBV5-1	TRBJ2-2	CASRTGFAGELFF
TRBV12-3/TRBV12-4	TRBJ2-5	CASTLGAGGTEETQYF